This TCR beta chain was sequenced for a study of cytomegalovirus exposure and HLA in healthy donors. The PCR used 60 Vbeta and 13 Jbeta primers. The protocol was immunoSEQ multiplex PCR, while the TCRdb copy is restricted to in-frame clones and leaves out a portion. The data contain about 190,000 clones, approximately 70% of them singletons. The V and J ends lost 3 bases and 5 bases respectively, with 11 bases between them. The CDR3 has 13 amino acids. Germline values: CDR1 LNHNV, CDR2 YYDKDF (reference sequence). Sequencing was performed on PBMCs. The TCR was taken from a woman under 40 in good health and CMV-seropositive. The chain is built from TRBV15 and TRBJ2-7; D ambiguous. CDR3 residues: CATSRTLPHEQYF. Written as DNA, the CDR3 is TGTGCCACCAGCAGGACATTACCCCACGAGCAGTACTTC.